This TCR beta chain was captured in a study of shared clonotypes between healthy human individuals. Overall study: Per donor, CD8 memory used one plate, CD8 naive used two, CD4 memory used three and CD4 naive used three.

Study-wide findings and caveats: On the whole, naive subsets had larger estimated richness than memory subsets had. A handful of donors shared approximately 5% of their naive CD4 clonotypes. Clonotype sharing among donors likely depends on sequencing depth.

The CDR3 totals 17 residues. The germline gives CDR1 MDHEN, CDR2 SYDVKM. V trimming: 5 bases; J trimming: 4 bases; junction bases outside the gene matches: 9. The assay was immunoSEQ multiplex PCR, and TCRdb's table has in-frame clones only and misses some. Found here are about 2.4 million clones, approximately 93% of them singletons; the top ten hold roughly 0.36%. Concerning this clone: Its specificity is not known.

V gene TRBV28 combines with J gene TRBJ2-3, with 13 bases aligning to TRBD2. Sequencing was carried out using naive CD4+ T cells from PBMCs. Subset specified: CD45RA+ positively selected. The sequence derives from a young man in good health. Some clones in this sample may be carry-over from other donors' samples. The CDR3 DNA sequence: TGTGCCAGCAGTCCCAGGACTAGCGGGAGTCGGGCAGATACGCAGTATTTT. Protein: CASSPRTSGSRADTQYF.